This is a list of T cell receptor beta chains from one sample in a study of cytomegalovirus exposure and HLA in healthy donors. Sequencing was performed with immunoSEQ multiplex PCR; in TCRdb, only in-frame clones are kept and a portion is missing. The sample shows 200,000 to 250,000 clones, 65% to 85% of them seen only once. The specimen was PBMCs. The receptors were sampled from a boy under 10 years old in good health and CMV-seronegative. The CDR3 runs from the conserved cysteine through the conserved F or W. Not all rows give a size; the values are once, few, many and, for expanded clones, a class.

J,size,V,CDR3
TRBJ2-7,.,TRBV29-1,CSVAGTGGSYEQYF
TRBJ1-6,.,TRBV27,CASSFGLLKGPLHF
TRBJ1-1,.,TRBV16,CASSPGTSNTEAFF
TRBJ2-1,.,TRBV7-9,CASSEPGSSYNEQFF
TRBJ1-5,.,TRBV7-9,CASSPGQAHNQPQHF
TRBJ2-1,once,TRBV7-9,CASSAALAGVHEQFF
TRBJ2-7,.,TRBV19,CASTRTGEINEQYF
TRBJ1-2,.,TRBV25-1,CASSNTGSSGYTF
TRBJ2-3,.,TRBV6-1,CASSLRGNSDTQYF
TRBJ2-1,.,TRBV30,CAWSDLASSYNEQFF
TRBJ2-5,.,TRBV7-9,CASSPPNRGGKETQYF
TRBJ2-3,.,TRBV12-5,CASGLVFFSPRGHRFTDTQYF
TRBJ2-1,.,TRBV5-1,CASSPLTSGGGEQFF
TRBJ1-1,.,TRBV10-3,CAISEYRNTEAFF
TRBJ2-2,few,TRBV4-1,CASSELGGEAGELFF
TRBJ2-7,few,TRBV5-8,CASSNRGQWEQYF
TRBJ1-2,.,TRBV6-5,CASSYSMVQGSYGYTF
TRBJ2-1,few,TRBV19,CASSASSGRAREQFF
.,.,TRBV30,CASARGSYEQYF
TRBJ1-1,few,TRBV5-4,CASSLPSGTEAFF
TRBJ2-3,.,TRBV9,CASSPQWGTSTRSQYF
TRBJ2-3,.,TRBV7-9,CASSPTGPGGAGTQYF
TRBJ2-1,few,TRBV6-1,CASSETSGVYNEQFF
TRBJ2-1,once,TRBV19,CASSPFEALNSQSRQFF